This T cell receptor (beta chain) came from a study of a mutant IDH1 vaccine in newly diagnosed glioma. Study-wide points: Apparently, pseudoprogression bore no relation to changes among the top peripheral T cell clonotypes.

The CDR3 contains 12 residues. Germline V gene sequence: CDR1 ENHRY, CDR2 SYGVKD. Trimming left V 5 bases short and J 3 bases short, with 5 bases between. Profiling relied on immunoSEQ multiplex PCR, and the TCRdb table lists in-frame clones only, not all of them. The data show 92,000 or so clones, with roughly 80% seen just once and roughly 5% held by the top ten. Time point noted: baseline, week 1 (first vaccination visit). Documented treatment: pre-vaccination baseline after standard-of-care therapy. About this clone itself: Its matching antigen is unknown.

This sample comprised PBMCs, obtained from a glioma patient treated with radiotherapy, temozolomide or both. This chain links TRBV10-3 with TRBJ1-5; D is unclear. This clonotype was obtained from a man aged 40-49 years with glioma. Some clones in this sample may be carry-over from other donors' samples. The CDR3: CAISNTNQPQHF. The CDR3 DNA follows: TGTGCCATCAGTAACACCAATCAGCCCCAGCATTTT.